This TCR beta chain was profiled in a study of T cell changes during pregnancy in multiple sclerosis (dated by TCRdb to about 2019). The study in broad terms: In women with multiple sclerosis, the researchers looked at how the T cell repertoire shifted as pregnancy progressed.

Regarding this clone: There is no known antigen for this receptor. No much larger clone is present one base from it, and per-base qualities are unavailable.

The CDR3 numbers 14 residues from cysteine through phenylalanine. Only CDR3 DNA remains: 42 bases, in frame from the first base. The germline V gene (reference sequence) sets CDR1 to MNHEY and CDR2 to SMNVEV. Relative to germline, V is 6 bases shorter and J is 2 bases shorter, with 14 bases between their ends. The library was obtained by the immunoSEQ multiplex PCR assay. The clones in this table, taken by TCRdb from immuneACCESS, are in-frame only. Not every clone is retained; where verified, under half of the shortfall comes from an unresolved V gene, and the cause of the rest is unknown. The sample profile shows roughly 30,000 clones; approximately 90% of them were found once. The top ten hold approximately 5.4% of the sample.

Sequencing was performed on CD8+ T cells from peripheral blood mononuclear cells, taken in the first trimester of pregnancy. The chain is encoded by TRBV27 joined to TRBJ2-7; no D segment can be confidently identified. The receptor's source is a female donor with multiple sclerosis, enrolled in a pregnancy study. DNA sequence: TGTGCCAGCAGCTCTTTTCGTTCTACCTACGAGCAGTACTTC. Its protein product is CASSSFRSTYEQYF.